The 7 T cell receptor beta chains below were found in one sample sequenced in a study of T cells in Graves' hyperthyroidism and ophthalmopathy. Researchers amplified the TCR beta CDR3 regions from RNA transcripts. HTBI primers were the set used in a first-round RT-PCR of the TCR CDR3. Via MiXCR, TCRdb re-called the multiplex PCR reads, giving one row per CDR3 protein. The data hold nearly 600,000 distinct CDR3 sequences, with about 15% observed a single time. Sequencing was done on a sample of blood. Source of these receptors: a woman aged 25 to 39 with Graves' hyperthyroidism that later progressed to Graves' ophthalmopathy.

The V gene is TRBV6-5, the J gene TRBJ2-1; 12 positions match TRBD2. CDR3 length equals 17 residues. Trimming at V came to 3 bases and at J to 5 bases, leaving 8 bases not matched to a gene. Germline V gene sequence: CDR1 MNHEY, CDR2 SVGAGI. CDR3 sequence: CASSYSLAGGPHNEQFF. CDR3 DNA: TGTGCCAGCAGTTATTCGCTAGCGGGAGGGCCTCACAATGAGCAGTTCTTC.

CDR3 coding DNA: TGTGCCAGCAGCCCGTGGGGGGGGGTGGACACTGAAGCTTTCTTT. This sequence encodes CASSPWGGVDTEAFF. V usage is TRBV5-6 and J usage is TRBJ1-1; D is perhaps TRBD1 (5 bases). The CDR3 covers 15 residues. The germline CDR1 and CDR2 sequences are SGHDT and YYEEEE. V was clipped by 4 bases and J by 3 bases, with 16 bases between them.

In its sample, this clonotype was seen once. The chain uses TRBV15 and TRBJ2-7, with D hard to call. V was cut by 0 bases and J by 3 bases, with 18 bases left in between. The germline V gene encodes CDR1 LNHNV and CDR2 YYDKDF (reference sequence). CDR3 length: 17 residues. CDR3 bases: TGTGCCACCAGCAGAGATCGGGCCCAAATAGGTGGCTACGAGCAGTACTTC. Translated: CATSRDRAQIGGYEQYF.

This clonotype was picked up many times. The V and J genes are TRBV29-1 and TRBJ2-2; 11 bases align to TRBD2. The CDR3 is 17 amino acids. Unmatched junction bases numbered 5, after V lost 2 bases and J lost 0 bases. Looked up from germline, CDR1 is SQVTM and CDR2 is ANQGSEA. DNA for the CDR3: TGCAGCGTTGAAACTGGACTAGCGGGTACGAACACCGGGGAGCTGTTTTTT. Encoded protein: CSVETGLAGTNTGELFF.

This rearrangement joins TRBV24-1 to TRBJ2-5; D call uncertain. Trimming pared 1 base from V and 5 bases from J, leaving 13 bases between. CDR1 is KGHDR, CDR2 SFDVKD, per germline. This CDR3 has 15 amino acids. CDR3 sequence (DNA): TGTGCCACCAGTGATTTCCGCGGTGGTGGGGAGACCCAGTACTTC. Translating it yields CATSDFRGGGETQYF.

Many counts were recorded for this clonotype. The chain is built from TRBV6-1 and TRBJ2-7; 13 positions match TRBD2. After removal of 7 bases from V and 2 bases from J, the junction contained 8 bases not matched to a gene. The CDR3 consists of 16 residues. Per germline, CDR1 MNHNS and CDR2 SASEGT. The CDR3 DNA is TGTGCCAGCAAGATGGGACTAGCGGGAAAACCCTACGAGCAGTACTTC. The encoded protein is CASKMGLAGKPYEQYF.

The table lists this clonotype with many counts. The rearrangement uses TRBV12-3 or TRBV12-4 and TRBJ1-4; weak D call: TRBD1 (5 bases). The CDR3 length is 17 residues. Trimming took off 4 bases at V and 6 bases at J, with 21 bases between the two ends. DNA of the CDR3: TGTGCCAGCAGTTCATTCCCGGGACGCAAGGAGGATGAAAAACTGTTTTTT. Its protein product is CASSSFPGRKEDEKLFF.